The 25 T cell receptor beta chains below all came from one sample that was sequenced in a study of shared clonotypes between healthy human individuals (TCRdb year 2020). Preparation of the library involved the immunoSEQ multiplex PCR assay. The table comes from immuneACCESS by way of TCRdb, which keeps in-frame sequences with V and J called. Part of the clones is missing from these tables; in studies checked, under half for an unresolved V gene and the rest for unknown reasons. The sample includes more than 2,000,000 clones, with roughly nine tenths observed a single time. The ten largest clonotypes hold 0.11% to 0.15% of the sample. Sequenced: naive CD4+ T cells sorted from blood. Taken with the paper, the label for cell subset or site translates to: CD45RA+ positively selected. The receptors come from a man between 18 and 29 years old in good health.

This clone was picked up a small number of times. The rearrangement joins TRBV19 to TRBJ1-5; TRBD1 might be the D (5 bases). CDR3 length: 13 residues. Germline V gene sequence: CDR1 LNHDA, CDR2 SQIVND (reference sequence). The V end was cut by 5 bases, the J end by 9 bases, with 14 bases between. CDR3 amino acids: CASSFGGYSPQHF. CDR3 bases: TGTGCCAGTAGTTTTGGGGGATATTCGCCCCAGCATTTT.

V usage is TRBV7-9 and J usage is TRBJ1-6; tentatively, D is TRBD1 (6 bases). Trimming removed 5 bases at V and 10 bases at J, with 21 bases between. Per the germline V gene, CDR1 is SEHNR and CDR2 is FQNEAQ (reference sequence). This CDR3 spans 16 amino acids. This CDR3 is CASSLYGSGVGSPLHF. The CDR3 DNA follows: TGTGCCAGCAGCCTCTACGGCTCAGGGGTAGGCTCACCCCTCCACTTT.

J is TRBJ1-4 and V is TRBV18, with D possibly being TRBD1 (6 bases). Germline CDR1 and CDR2: KGHSH and LQKENI. The ends were cut back, 0 bases at V and 3 bases at J, with 11 bases in the middle. The CDR3 is made up of 16 amino acids. The CDR3 reads CASSPPNRASNEKLFF. DNA for the CDR3: TGTGCCAGCTCACCACCGAACAGGGCCTCTAATGAAAAACTGTTTTTT.

This sequence joins TRBV5-1 and TRBJ1-4; 7 nucleotides align to TRBD1. The CDR3 covers 18 residues. Unmatched junction bases numbered 13, after V lost 5 bases and J lost 0 bases. The germline V gene encodes CDR1 SGHRS and CDR2 YFSETQ. The CDR3 DNA reads as TGCGCCAGCAGGTTCCCCCCCAGGACAGGCACAACTAATGAAAAACTGTTTTTT. It encodes CASRFPPRTGTTNEKLFF.

V usage is TRBV7-2 and J usage is TRBJ2-3; 10 bases agree with TRBD2. CDR3 length: 15 residues. Germline V gives CDR1 SGHTA, CDR2 FQGNSA. With V trimmed by 6 bases and J by 7 bases, 10 bases remained unmatched. This CDR3 is CASRRESGGANTQYF. In nucleotides, the CDR3 is TGTGCCAGCAGGCGGGAGAGCGGGGGGGCGAATACGCAGTATTTT.

The V call is TRBV6-5, the J call TRBJ1-2; D gene unclear. CDR3 size: 14 residues. V was cut by 0 bases and J by 7 bases, with 12 bases left in between. The germline CDR1 and CDR2 sequences are MNHEY and SVGAGI. The CDR3 reads CASSYSDQSRGYTF. The CDR3 nucleotides read TGTGCCAGCAGTTACTCGGATCAGTCTCGTGGCTACACCTTC.

The DNA for the CDR3 is TGTGCCAGTAGTACTCAACAGGGGTACCCGGGCTACACCTTC. Translation: CASSTQQGYPGYTF. This chain connects TRBV19 to TRBJ1-2; TRBD1 agrees at 7 bases. The CDR3 length is 14 residues. From germline, CDR1 is LNHDA and CDR2 SQIVND (reference sequence). V lost 4 bases and J lost 8; bases outside the gene matches: 10.

The rearrangement joins TRBV10-3 to TRBJ2-5; 10 positions match TRBD1. V lost 3 bases, J lost 1 base, and 2 bases stayed unmatched. Germline V CDR1 and CDR2: ENHRY, SYGVKD. This CDR3 has 15 amino acids. The CDR3 coding sequence is TGTGCCATCAGTGATGGACAGGGGGTCCAAGAGACCCAGTACTTC. Translating gives CAISDGQGVQETQYF.

The chain recombines TRBV19 with TRBJ1-5, with TRBD1 identical over 7 bases. With V trimmed by 7 bases and J by 6 bases, 9 bases remained unmatched. Germline lookup yields CDR1 LNHDA and CDR2 SQIVND (reference sequence). CDR3 length: 14 residues. CDR3 bases: TGTGCCAGTACAAAACAGGGGTTGGGTCAGCCCCAGCATTTT. It specifies CASTKQGLGQPQHF. The entire variable domain, with the rest obtained from reference TRBV19 and TRBJ1-5, is as follows: DGGITQSPKYLFRKEGQNVTLSCEQNLNHDAMYWYRQDPGQGLRLIYYSQIVNDFQKGDIAEGYSVSREKKESFPLTVTSAQKNPTAFYLCASTKQGLGQPQHFGDGTRLSIL.

The J gene is TRBJ2-2, the V gene TRBV27; 9 nucleotides line up with TRBD1. The V and J ends lost 5 bases and 3 bases, in that order; junction bases with no gene match: 4. CDR1 is MNHEY, CDR2 SMNVEV, per germline (reference sequence). The CDR3 loop spans 15 amino acids. The CDR3 DNA sequence: TGTGCCAGCAGTCTCGGGACAGGGTACACCGGGGAGCTGTTTTTT. Translating it yields CASSLGTGYTGELFF.

The chain carries TRBV29-1 and TRBJ2-1; D call uncertain. The CDR3 consists of 12 residues. From germline, CDR1 is SQVTM and CDR2 ANQGSEA. Trimming removed 1 base at V and 9 bases at J, with 10 bases between. The CDR3: CSVEVVVGEQFF. CDR3 coding DNA: TGCAGCGTTGAAGTTGTGGTTGGTGAGCAGTTCTTC.

V and J are TRBV19 and TRBJ1-3; D is ambiguous. The CDR3 has 14 residues. V lost 7 bases to trimming and J lost 0 bases, with 10 bases between them. Germline values: CDR1 LNHDA, CDR2 SQIVND (reference sequence). In nucleotides, the CDR3 is TGTGCCAGTACCGTAGATAGCTCTGGAAACACCATATATTTT. Translation gives CASTVDSSGNTIYF. The full variable domain, completed using reference TRBV19 and TRBJ1-3, is DGGITQSPKYLFRKEGQNVTLSCEQNLNHDAMYWYRQDPGQGLRLIYYSQIVNDFQKGDIAEGYSVSREKKESFPLTVTSAQKNPTAFYLCASTVDSSGNTIYFGEGSWLTVV.

This chain connects TRBV10-3 to TRBJ1-6; 7 positions agree with TRBD1. CDR3 size: 15 residues. Germline loops: CDR1 ENHRY, CDR2 SYGVKD. After removal of 2 bases from V and 6 bases from J, the junction contained 4 bases not matched to a gene. The CDR3 nucleotides are TGTGCCATCAGTGAGGCGGGACAGTCTAATTCACCCCTCCACTTT. Protein product: CAISEAGQSNSPLHF.

This clone was recorded a few times. The chain uses TRBV4-1 and TRBJ1-6; D gene uncertain. The CDR3 runs 17 residues. Trimming took off 0 bases at V and 6 bases at J, with 15 bases between the two ends. The germline V gene has CDR1 MGHRA and CDR2 YSYEKL. CDR3 nucleotide sequence: TGCGCCAGCAGCCAAGAAGGGCCACACGTGGGTAATTCACCCCTCCACTTT. Translated, it gives CASSQEGPHVGNSPLHF.

V and J are TRBV4-1 and TRBJ1-1; tentative D call: TRBD1 (5 bases). The CDR3 runs 15 residues. V gave up 5 bases and J gave up 2 bases, with 15 bases separating them. The germline CDR1 and CDR2 sequences are MGHRA and YSYEKL. CDR3 residues: CASSRGWVANTEAFF. The CDR3 bases are TGCGCCAGCAGCAGGGGCTGGGTTGCAAACACTGAAGCTTTCTTT.

This clone has more than one count but fewer than ten. The V gene is TRBV5-4, the J gene TRBJ2-5; 7 positions match TRBD1. The germline V gene has CDR1 SGHNT and CDR2 YYREEE (reference sequence). The V and J ends lost 2 bases and 1 base, in that order; junction bases with no gene match: 2. This CDR3 is 14 amino acids long. This chain's CDR3 is CASSLGTAQETQYF. CDR3 bases: TGTGCCAGCAGCTTAGGGACAGCCCAAGAGACCCAGTACTTC.

Notes on this clone: This sample includes further DNA sequences coding for the same CDR3. The V and J genes are TRBV30 and TRBJ2-3; D is unclear. Germline CDR1 and CDR2: GTSNPN and SVGIG (reference sequence). V lost 0 bases, J lost 1 base, and 8 bases lay in between. This CDR3 spans 14 amino acids. This chain's CDR3 is CAWSVGQGTDTQYF. In DNA form, the CDR3 reads TGTGCCTGGAGTGTAGGTCAAGGCACAGATACGCAGTATTTT.

J is TRBJ1-2 and V is TRBV5-1; D remains unclear. V lost 5 bases and J 2 bases, leaving 10 bases between the germline ends. Germline assignment: CDR1 SGHRS and CDR2 YFSETQ. This CDR3 has 13 amino acids. CDR3 coding DNA: TGCGCCAGCAGGGCGGCCCCGAACTATGGCTACACCTTC. It specifies CASRAAPNYGYTF.

This chain links TRBV28 with TRBJ2-7, with TRBD1 as a possible D gene (6 bases). V lost 6 bases, J lost 0 bases, and 15 bases lay in between. Germline values: CDR1 MDHEN, CDR2 SYDVKM. The CDR3 extends over 15 amino acids. CDR3 sequence: CASSPPQGHSYEQYF. CDR3 DNA: TGTGCCAGCAGCCCGCCCCAGGGGCACTCCTACGAGCAGTACTTC.

CDR3: CASSPGLAGGGQETQYF. The CDR3 DNA follows: TGTGCCAGCAGCCCGGGACTAGCGGGGGGGGGCCAAGAGACCCAGTACTTC. The V call is TRBV11-3, the J call TRBJ2-5, with TRBD2 matching over 16 bases. Germline values: CDR1 SGHNT, CDR2 YENEEA. This CDR3 spans 17 amino acids. J lost 1 base, V lost 5 bases, and 4 bases had no gene match. The full variable domain, in which reference TRBV11-3 and TRBJ2-5 provide the parts outside the CDR3, is EAGVVQSPRYKIIEKKQPVAFWCNPISGHNTLYWYLQNLGQGPELLIRYENEEAVDDSQLPKDRFSAERLKGVDSTLKIQPAELGDSAVYLCASSPGLAGGGQETQYFGPGTRLLVL.

V usage is TRBV2 and J usage is TRBJ1-1; TRBD1 is a possible D gene (5 bases). The CDR3 is made up of 14 amino acids. The V gene lost 6 bases and the J gene lost 0 bases, with 11 bases spanning the gap. The V gene's germline CDR1 is SNHLY and CDR2 FYNNEI. CDR3: CASRKTELNTEAFF. Written as DNA, the CDR3 is TGTGCCAGCAGAAAGACAGAACTGAACACTGAAGCTTTCTTT.

The chain recombines TRBV4-3 with TRBJ2-2; possible D gene TRBD1, 5 bases. The V gene's germline CDR1 is LGHNA and CDR2 YSLEER. The CDR3 has 16 amino acids. Trimming removed 0 bases at V and 4 bases at J, with 12 bases between. CDR3 in DNA: TGCGCCAGCAGCCAAGATGGTCCAGGGCTCACCGGGGAGCTGTTTTTT. Its protein is CASSQDGPGLTGELFF.

This chain joins TRBV19 and TRBJ2-3; D is ambiguous. CDR1 LNHDA and CDR2 SQIVND come from the germline V gene (reference sequence). V lost 4 bases and J 4 bases, leaving 6 bases between the germline ends. The CDR3 has 12 amino acids. CDR3 in DNA: TGTGCCAGTAGTAGCAACCCAGATACGCAGTATTTT. This gives the protein CASSSNPDTQYF. The whole variable domain, filled in from reference TRBV19 and TRBJ2-3, reads DGGITQSPKYLFRKEGQNVTLSCEQNLNHDAMYWYRQDPGQGLRLIYYSQIVNDFQKGDIAEGYSVSREKKESFPLTVTSAQKNPTAFYLCASSSNPDTQYFGPGTRLTVL.

Only a few counts were recorded for this clone. J is TRBJ2-1 and V is TRBV5-1; a possible D gene is TRBD2 (6 bases). Deletions cut 0 bases from V and 8 bases from J, with 18 bases between. This CDR3 is 16 amino acids long. Per germline, CDR1 SGHRS and CDR2 YFSETQ. The CDR3 DNA reads TGCGCCAGCAGCTTGGTCGGGATCCCATCGGGGGATGAGCAGTTCTTC. Encoded protein: CASSLVGIPSGDEQFF.

In this sample, this clone turned up once. The rearrangement joins TRBV4-2 to TRBJ2-1; 9 nucleotides line up with TRBD2. CDR1 LGHNA and CDR2 YNFKEQ come from the germline V gene. V was pared by 4 bases and J by 2 bases, with 24 bases of the junction left unmatched. The CDR3 loop spans 22 amino acids. The CDR3 loop is CASSPLFKWREGPKEPYNEQFF. CDR3 DNA sequence: TGTGCCAGCAGCCCCCTCTTTAAGTGGCGGGAGGGCCCCAAGGAGCCCTACAATGAGCAGTTCTTC.